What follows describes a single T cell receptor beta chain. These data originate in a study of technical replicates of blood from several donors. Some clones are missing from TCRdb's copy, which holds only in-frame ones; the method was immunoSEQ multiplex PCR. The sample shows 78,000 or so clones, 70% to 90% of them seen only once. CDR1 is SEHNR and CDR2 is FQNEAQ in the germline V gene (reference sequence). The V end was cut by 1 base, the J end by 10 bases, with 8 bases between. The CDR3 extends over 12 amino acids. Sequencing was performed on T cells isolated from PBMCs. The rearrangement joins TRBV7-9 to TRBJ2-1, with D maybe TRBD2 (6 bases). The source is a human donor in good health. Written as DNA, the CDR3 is TGTGCCAGCAGCTTAGAACTAGCAGAGCAGTTCTTC. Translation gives CASSLELAEQFF.